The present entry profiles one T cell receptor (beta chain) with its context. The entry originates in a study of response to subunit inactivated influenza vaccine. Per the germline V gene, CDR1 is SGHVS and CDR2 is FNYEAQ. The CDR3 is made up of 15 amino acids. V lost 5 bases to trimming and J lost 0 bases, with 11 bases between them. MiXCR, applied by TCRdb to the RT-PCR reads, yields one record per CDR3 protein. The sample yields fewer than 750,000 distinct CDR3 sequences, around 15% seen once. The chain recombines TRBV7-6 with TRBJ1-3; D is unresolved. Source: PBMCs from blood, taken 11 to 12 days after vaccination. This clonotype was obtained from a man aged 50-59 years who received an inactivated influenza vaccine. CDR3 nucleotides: TGTGCCAGCAGCCGCGGACCGAGCTCTGGAAACACCATATATTTT. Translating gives CASSRGPSSGNTIYF. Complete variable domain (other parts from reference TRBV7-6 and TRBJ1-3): GAGVSQSPRYKVTKRGQDVALRCDPISGHVSLYWYRQALGQGPEFLTYFNYEAQQDKSGLPNDRFSAERPEGSISTLTIQRTEQRDSAMYRCASSRGPSSGNTIYFGEGSWLTVV.